These 18 T cell receptor beta chains came from one sample sequenced in a study of T-cell memory formation after mild COVID-19. One entry per CDR3 protein results from TCRdb running MiXCR on the 5' RACE reads. The sample carries about 470,000 distinct CDR3 sequences, around a quarter recorded once. Source material: PBMCs or a T cell subset sorted from them (not recorded which). The receptors here all came from an adult woman who had mild COVID-19 (a few samples of this study predate the infection). Cell type and time point are not known.

This sequence joins TRBV12-3 or TRBV12-4 and TRBJ1-1, with D perhaps TRBD1 (5 bases). This CDR3 comprises 15 residues. The V gene lost 5 bases and the J gene lost 0 bases, with 13 bases spanning the gap. The CDR3 protein is CASSPRGAMNTEAFF. The CDR3, as DNA: TGTGCCAGCAGTCCGCGGGGCGCAATGAACACTGAAGCTTTCTTT.

The chain uses TRBV5-1 and TRBJ1-2, with 7 bases fitting TRBD1. After removal of 4 bases from V and 11 bases from J, the junction contained 11 bases not matched to a gene. This CDR3 contains 13 residues. Germline V gene sequence: CDR1 SGHRS, CDR2 YFSETQ. The CDR3 sequence is CASSTGQANRYTF. Written as DNA, the CDR3 is TGCGCCAGCAGCACCGGACAGGCCAATCGGTACACCTTC.

The chain combines TRBV29-1 with TRBJ2-7; 7 nucleotides agree with TRBD2. The germline V gene has CDR1 SQVTM and CDR2 ANQGSEA. The CDR3 contains 13 residues. Germline trimming cut 4 bases from V and 7 bases from J; bases unmatched to any gene: 10. In DNA, the CDR3 is TGCAGCGTTGTCCCAACGGGAGGTCCTGAGCAGTACTTC. This codes for CSVVPTGGPEQYF.

The chain is built from TRBV20-1 and TRBJ2-7; D may correspond to TRBD1 or TRBD2 (5 bases each). The CDR3 loop spans 14 amino acids. V lost 6 bases to trimming and J lost 2 bases, with 17 bases between them. CDR1 and CDR2 from the germline V gene are DFQATT and SNEGSKA (reference sequence). The CDR3, as DNA: TGCAGTGCCACCGGGACGGACGTTACCTACGAGCAGTACTTC. It yields the protein CSATGTDVTYEQYF.

This rearrangement joins TRBV12-3 or TRBV12-4 to TRBJ2-3; D may be TRBD2 (5 bases). Trimming pared 2 bases from V and 2 bases from J, leaving 11 bases between. The CDR3 sequence is 15 residues long. The CDR3 bases are TGTGCCAGCAGTTTAAGGCGGGTCCTCACAGATACGCAGTATTTT. It is translated as CASSLRRVLTDTQYF.

This clonotype was recorded a few times. This rearrangement joins TRBV9 to TRBJ2-1; D gene unclear. Deletions cut 2 bases from V and 6 bases from J, with 12 bases between. The CDR3 is 14 amino acids. The germline V gene has CDR1 SGDLS and CDR2 YYNGEE. The CDR3 DNA follows: TGTGCCAGCAGCGTGACCCCGGTGGGCAATGAGCAGTTCTTC. It specifies CASSVTPVGNEQFF.

This clonotype was seen repeatedly, ten times or more. This sequence joins TRBV7-9 and TRBJ2-3; 9 bases agree with TRBD2. Looked up from germline, CDR1 is SEHNR and CDR2 is FQNEAQ (reference sequence). The CDR3 consists of 16 residues. V was pared by 5 bases and J by 4 bases, with 10 bases of the junction left unmatched. CDR3: CASSPVKAGGADTQYF. The CDR3 nucleotides are TGTGCCAGCAGCCCCGTCAAGGCGGGGGGGGCAGATACGCAGTATTTT. Based on the CDR3 plus reference TRBV7-9 and TRBJ2-3, the full variable domain is DTGVSQNPRHKITKRGQNVTFRCDPISEHNRLYWYRQTLGQGPEFLTYFQNEAQLEKSRLLSDRFSAERPKGSFSTLEIQRTEQGDSAMYLCASSPVKAGGADTQYFGPGTRLTVL.

CDR3 loop: CASSFRALGHYSNQPQHF. In DNA, the CDR3 is TGTGCCAGCAGCTTTAGGGCCCTTGGACACTATAGCAATCAGCCCCAGCATTTT. This chain joins TRBV7-9 and TRBJ1-5, with a possible D match to TRBD1 (5 bases). From germline, CDR1 is SEHNR and CDR2 FQNEAQ (reference sequence). V was trimmed by 3 bases and J by 0 bases, leaving 18 bases between them. The CDR3 is 18 amino acids.

This clonotype has more than one count but fewer than ten. The V gene is TRBV20-1, the J gene TRBJ2-1, with 9 bases lining up with TRBD2. With V trimmed by 1 base and J by 8 bases, 21 bases remained unmatched. This CDR3 is 19 amino acids long. Germline loops: CDR1 DFQATT, CDR2 SNEGSKA (reference sequence). The CDR3 DNA sequence: TGCAGTGCTAGAGTCCGAGCGGGGGGCTCTGAGCGGTCGTTTTATGAGCAGTTCTTC. Protein: CSARVRAGGSERSFYEQFF.

This chain connects TRBV24-1 to TRBJ1-5, with D unclear. CDR3 length: 16 residues. Trimming pared 2 bases from V and 1 base from J, leaving 11 bases between. Germline CDR1 is KGHDR and CDR2 is SFDVKD. CDR3 coding DNA: TGTGCCACCAGTGATTCCGCGGGGAGGAGCAATCAGCCCCAGCATTTT. Translation gives CATSDSAGRSNQPQHF.

This clonotype appeared a few times. The chain joins TRBV6-5 to TRBJ2-1; tentatively, D is TRBD2 (5 bases). This CDR3 contains 14 residues. Germline V gives CDR1 MNHEY, CDR2 SVGAGI. The V gene lost 0 bases and the J gene lost 9 bases, with 12 bases spanning the gap. The CDR3 loop is CASSYSTIAGEQFF. The CDR3 bases are TGTGCCAGCAGTTACTCGACAATCGCGGGTGAGCAGTTCTTC.

V and J are TRBV7-9 and TRBJ2-3, with TRBD2 identical over 8 bases. This CDR3 has 15 amino acids. J was trimmed by 2 bases and V by 4 bases; bases with no gene match: 5. CDR1 and CDR2 from the germline V gene are SEHNR and FQNEAQ (reference sequence). The CDR3 coding sequence is TGTGCCAGCAGCTCAAGCGGGGGCCACACAGATACGCAGTATTTT. The encoded protein is CASSSSGGHTDTQYF.

The rearrangement joins TRBV18 to TRBJ1-2; D remains unclear. The CDR3 length is 14 residues. V lost 2 bases and J lost 2, with 9 bases in between. Germline V gene lookup returns CDR1 KGHSH and CDR2 LQKENI. This CDR3 is CASSPDTNNYGYTF. As DNA, the CDR3 is TGTGCCAGCTCACCAGACACCAACAACTATGGCTACACCTTC.

A few counts support this clonotype. The genes are TRBV7-8 and TRBJ2-7; TRBD1 matches 8 bases. V shed 1 base and J 6 bases; nucleotides not matched to a gene: 8. CDR1 and CDR2 (germline): SGHVS, FQNEAQ. The CDR3 consists of 15 residues. This chain's CDR3 is CASSLVKQGATEQYF. CDR3 sequence (DNA): TGTGCCAGCAGCTTAGTAAAGCAGGGGGCGACCGAGCAGTACTTC.

This clonotype was recorded a few times. V is TRBV30 and J is TRBJ2-1; 7 nucleotides match TRBD2. This CDR3 is built from 14 residues. CDR1 is GTSNPN, CDR2 SVGIG, per germline (reference sequence). Trimming cost V 0 bases and J 6 bases; bases outside gene matches: 5. The CDR3 DNA reads as TGTGCCTGGAGTGTAGGGACTACCTTCAATGAGCAGTTCTTC. Residues: CAWSVGTTFNEQFF.

This chain links TRBV12-3 or TRBV12-4 with TRBJ2-3; weak D call: TRBD2 (6 bases). The V gene lost 2 bases and the J gene lost 6 bases, with 12 bases spanning the gap. The CDR3 has 14 residues. The CDR3 loop reads CASSLRGEDDTQYF. Written as DNA, the CDR3 is TGTGCCAGCAGTTTACGCGGGGAGGACGATACGCAGTATTTT.

This clonotype was picked up a small number of times. This chain links TRBV11-2 with TRBJ2-2; no reliable D call. The ends were cut back, 7 bases at V and 4 bases at J, with 7 bases in the middle. Per germline, CDR1 SGHAT and CDR2 FQNNGV. The CDR3 has 12 amino acids. CDR3 residues: CASTVITGELFF. The CDR3 bases are TGTGCCAGCACCGTGATCACCGGGGAGCTGTTTTTT.

This chain joins TRBV19 and TRBJ1-3, with D tentatively TRBD1 (5 bases). The germline CDR1 and CDR2 sequences are LNHDA and SQIVND (reference sequence). CDR3 size: 15 residues. Trimming left V 5 bases short and J 0 bases short, with 11 bases between. The CDR3: CASSGAARSGNTIYF. The CDR3 DNA is TGTGCCAGTAGTGGGGCGGCCCGCTCTGGAAACACCATATATTTT.